The following is a T cell receptor beta chain sequence with its context. Its matching antigen is unknown. This entry is derived from a study of lymphopenia after photon versus proton radiotherapy. Study-wide points: After the lymphocyte nadir, photon-treated repertoires showed oligoclonal expansion, especially of CD8+ Temra cells. Authors raise, but do not show, better survival with proton therapy.

The germline V gene encodes CDR1 MNHEY and CDR2 SMNVEV (reference sequence). V lost 5 bases to trimming and J lost 3 bases, with 10 bases between them. CDR3 size: 13 residues. Generated by immunoSEQ multiplex PCR, the TCRdb table keeps only in-frame clones and is missing some. There are about 39,000 clones in the sample; more than 85% occur only once, and 15% lies in the top ten. The TCR was taken from a man aged 60 to 69 with cholangiocarcinoma. The source material was peripheral blood, sampled from a patient treated with photon-based radiotherapy. The chain has TRBV27 and TRBJ1-2; D call uncertain. CDR3 nucleotides: TGTGCCAGCAGTGCGGCGGCCCACTATGGCTACACCTTC. Translating gives CASSAAAHYGYTF.